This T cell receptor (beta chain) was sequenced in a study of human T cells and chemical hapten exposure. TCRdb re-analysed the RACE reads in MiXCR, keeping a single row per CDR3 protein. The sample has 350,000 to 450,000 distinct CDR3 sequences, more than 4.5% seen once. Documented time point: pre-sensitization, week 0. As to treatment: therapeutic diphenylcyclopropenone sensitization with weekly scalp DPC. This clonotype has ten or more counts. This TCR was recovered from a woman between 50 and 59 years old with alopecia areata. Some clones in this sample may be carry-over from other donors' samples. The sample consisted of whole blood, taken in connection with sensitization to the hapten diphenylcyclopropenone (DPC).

CDR3 sequence reads: CASSLGSSGFYEQYF. As DNA, the CDR3 is TGTGCCAGCAGCTTAGGCTCTAGCGGGTTCTACGAGCAGTACTTC. The rearrangement links TRBV11-2 to TRBJ2-7, with 8 positions matching TRBD2. The V segment lost 1 base and the J segment 3 bases; nucleotides outside the gene matches: 5. Germline CDR1 is SGHAT and CDR2 is FQNNGV. The CDR3 runs 15 residues.